The 30 T cell receptor beta chains in this list originate from one sample, sequenced in a study of preoperative IRX-2 immunotherapy in early breast cancer. Some clones are missing from TCRdb's copy, which holds only in-frame ones; the method was immunoSEQ multiplex PCR. The table shows some 30,000 clones, with about nine tenths occurring only once. Treatment noted: preoperative locoregional IRX-2 cytokine immunotherapy. The sample in question was tumor tissue, obtained after IRX-2 immunotherapy. These receptors all come from a human donor with breast cancer.

This rearrangement joins TRBV10-2 to TRBJ2-7; 10 nucleotides align to TRBD2. The junction had 6 bases not matched to a gene; V was cut back by 7 bases and J by 3 bases. In germline, CDR1 is WSHSY, CDR2 SAAADI. The CDR3 is 14 amino acids. CDR3 amino acids: CASTPGLAFYEQYF. CDR3 in DNA: TGCGCCAGCACTCCGGGACTAGCGTTCTACGAGCAGTACTTC.

This chain links TRBV28 with TRBJ1-2; D is unclear. V was pared by 8 bases and J by 8 bases, with 15 bases between. Germline CDR1 is MDHEN and CDR2 is SYDVKM. This CDR3 region has 12 residues. Written as DNA, the CDR3 is TGTGCCAGCCAGTTAGGGTTCCGCGGCTACACCTTC. This sequence encodes CASQLGFRGYTF.

J is TRBJ1-4 and V is TRBV6-8; the match to TRBD1 covers 9 bases. CDR1 is MNHGY and CDR2 is SAAAGT in the germline V gene. The CDR3 extends over 15 amino acids. With V trimmed by 1 base and J by 8 bases, 5 bases remained unmatched. The CDR3 here is CASSYWDRAGEKLFF. CDR3 sequence (DNA): TGTGCCAGCAGTTACTGGGACAGGGCGGGGGAAAAACTGTTTTTT.

CDR3 residues: CASSLRDTNYNEQFF. DNA of the CDR3: TGCGCCAGCAGCTTGCGGGACACTAACTACAATGAGCAGTTCTTC. This rearrangement joins TRBV5-1 to TRBJ2-1; D is possibly TRBD1 (6 bases). There are 15 residues in the CDR3. Trimming shortened V by 1 base and J by 3 bases, and 11 bases separated the two germline ends. CDR1 is SGHRS, CDR2 YFSETQ, per germline.

The chain couples TRBV6-8 to TRBJ1-6, with 9 bases aligning to TRBD1. J was trimmed by 5 bases and V by 5 bases; bases with no gene match: 1. Germline V gene lookup returns CDR1 MNHGY and CDR2 SAAAGT. This CDR3 contains 14 residues. CDR3 in DNA: TGTGCCAGCAGTCGACAGGGGGATAATTCACCCCTCCACTTT. This sequence encodes CASSRQGDNSPLHF.

This rearrangement joins TRBV6-8 to TRBJ1-1, with TRBD1 matching 7 bases. Germline-derived CDR1 and CDR2 are MNHGY and SAAAGT. V lost 10 bases and J lost 4; bases outside the gene matches: 15. The CDR3 runs to 15 residues. The CDR3 DNA reads as TGTGCCATCAGCTCGACAGGGCGGGGGGCCACTGAAGCTTTCTTT. Translating gives CAISSTGRGATEAFF.

This clone is a singleton in its sample. Here the CDR3 omits its conserved ending phenylalanine or tryptophan, so a read error is the likely source. No DNA is shown, since the ends of the CDR3 on it are uncertain; the CDR3 is the one TCRdb lists. The chain employs TRBV6-7 and TRBJ1-6; the D call of TRBD1 is as the table states it, not checked on the DNA. TRBV6-7 is sorted into the ORF group, with uncertain function. The CDR3 comprises 11 residues, both ends counted. This CDR3 reads CASSFTPDRSG.

This sequence joins TRBV7-6 and TRBJ2-2; 9 nucleotides align to TRBD2. The CDR3 contains 17 residues. Trimming at V came to 1 base and at J to 6 bases, leaving 9 bases not matched to a gene. Germline V CDR1 and CDR2: SGHVS, FNYEAQ. CDR3 nucleotides: TGTGCCAGCAGCTTAGATGGCGGGGGGGCCGCTGCCGGGGAGCTGTTTTTT. It codes for CASSLDGGGAAAGELFF.

The V and J genes are TRBV7-5 and TRBJ2-7. TRBV7-5 is assigned pseudogene status. The CDR3 spans 17 residues. Here the CDR3 DNA reads TGTGCCAGCAGCTTGGCCAAGGGGGGAGAAGTCTCCTACGAGCAGTACTTC. Protein: CASSLAKGGEVSYEQYF.

V gene TRBV28 combines with J gene TRBJ2-6; TRBD2 aligns across 10 bases. Per the germline V gene, CDR1 is MDHEN and CDR2 is SYDVKM. The V and J ends lost 7 bases and 4 bases, in that order; junction bases with no gene match: 16. CDR3 length: 19 amino acids. CDR3 sequence reads: CASTKGGSGGPLGANVLTF. For the CDR3, the DNA is TGTGCCAGCACGAAAGGTGGTAGCGGGGGGCCCCTGGGGGCCAACGTCCTGACTTTC.

The chain recombines TRBV19 with TRBJ1-5, with 12 bases identical to TRBD1. The junction had 11 bases not matched to a gene; V was cut back by 11 bases and J by 6 bases. Germline values: CDR1 LNHDA, CDR2 SQIVND (reference sequence). The CDR3 spans 15 residues. CDR3 coding DNA: TGTGCCTCTACCGGGACAGGGGGCCTAGGTCAGCCCCAGCATTTT. It is translated as CASTGTGGLGQPQHF.

This chain uses TRBV19 with TRBJ1-2, with TRBD1 matching over 11 bases. This CDR3 region has 16 residues. The V and J ends lost 9 bases and 8 bases, in that order; junction bases with no gene match: 17. Germline assignment: CDR1 LNHDA and CDR2 SQIVND (reference sequence). DNA of the CDR3: TGTGCCAGCTCGAAACCCGGGACAGGGGGATTCGGCGGCTACACCTTC. Amino acids: CASSKPGTGGFGGYTF.

The chain combines TRBV7-1 with TRBJ2-3; 11 positions agree with TRBD2. TRBV7-1 is labeled an ORF, and its function is uncertain. With 5 bases clipped from V and 6 bases from J, the junction kept 10 bases outside the gene matches. This CDR3 is built from 16 residues. DNA of the CDR3: TGTGCCAGCAGCCCTAGACTAGCGGGGCCGAAGGATACGCAGTATTTT. It codes for CASSPRLAGPKDTQYF.

The gene calls are TRBV18 and TRBJ1-3, with a weak D call TRBD1 (6 bases). CDR1 and CDR2 (germline): KGHSH, LQKENI. The V gene lost 2 bases and the J gene lost 8 bases, with 13 bases spanning the gap. The CDR3 sequence is 14 residues long. CDR3 residues: CASSPSSRGDTIYF. CDR3 bases: TGTGCCAGCTCACCATCCTCCAGGGGAGACACCATATATTTT.

The V gene is TRBV11-3, the J gene TRBJ2-1; the match to TRBD2 covers 9 bases. The V gene's germline CDR1 is SGHNT and CDR2 YENEEA. CDR3 length: 15 amino acids. V lost 5 bases, J lost 7 bases, and 9 bases stayed unmatched. The CDR3 sequence is CASSPLAGLGNEQFF. The CDR3 coding sequence is TGTGCCAGCAGCCCACTAGCGGGTCTTGGGAATGAGCAGTTCTTC.

V gene TRBV7-6 combines with J gene TRBJ1-2, with D unclear. The CDR3 sequence is 16 residues long. The ends were cut back, 5 bases at V and 0 bases at J, with 16 bases in the middle. Per germline, CDR1 SGHVS and CDR2 FNYEAQ. CDR3 sequence reads: CASSPSAGQSNYGYTF. The CDR3 region has the DNA TGTGCCAGCAGCCCCTCGGCAGGCCAATCTAACTATGGCTACACCTTC.

This rearrangement joins TRBV28 to TRBJ1-5; a possible D gene is TRBD1 (5 bases). Germline V gene sequence: CDR1 MDHEN, CDR2 SYDVKM. V lost 6 bases to trimming and J lost 3 bases, with 12 bases between them. The CDR3 extends over 14 amino acids. CDR3 sequence (DNA): TGTGCCAGCAGAACAGGAATACACAATCAGCCCCAGCATTTT. It is translated as CASRTGIHNQPQHF.

This chain joins TRBV11-3 and TRBJ2-1, with 9 bases matching TRBD2. The length of the CDR3 is 17 residues. V lost 1 base and J lost 7; bases outside the gene matches: 11. Germline V lookup: CDR1 SGHNT, CDR2 YENEEA. The CDR3 nucleotides read TGTGCCAGCAGCTTAGTAAGGTCCAGCGGGGGGCGGAATGAGCAGTTCTTC. Translated, it gives CASSLVRSSGGRNEQFF. Looking up the rest from reference TRBV11-3 and TRBJ2-1 gives the full variable domain: EAGVVQSPRYKIIEKKQPVAFWCNPISGHNTLYWYLQNLGQGPELLIRYENEEAVDDSQLPKDRFSAERLKGVDSTLKIQPAELGDSAVYLCASSLVRSSGGRNEQFFGPGTRLTVL.

This clone was recorded only once. The chain is built from TRBV29-1 and TRBJ1-1; no firm D call. The CDR3 is 13 residues long. Looked up from germline, CDR1 is SQVTM and CDR2 is ANQGSEA. V dropped 4 bases and J dropped 6 bases, with 15 bases sitting between them. CDR3 sequence reads: CSVVQPANPEAFF. The DNA for the CDR3 is TGCAGCGTTGTTCAGCCAGCAAACCCTGAAGCTTTCTTT.

The chain links TRBV10-3 to TRBJ1-6; D unresolved. V was clipped by 2 bases and J by 10 bases, with 12 bases between them. Germline assignment: CDR1 ENHRY and CDR2 SYGVKD. This CDR3 spans 14 amino acids. The CDR3 sequence is CAISEAGSGSPLHF. In DNA, the CDR3 is TGTGCCATCAGTGAGGCGGGGTCAGGATCACCCCTCCACTTT.

This clone was seen just once. The chain has TRBV28 and TRBJ1-2; 8 nucleotides agree with TRBD1. CDR3 size: 16 residues. Germline V gene lookup returns CDR1 MDHEN and CDR2 SYDVKM. V shed 4 bases and J 4 bases; nucleotides not matched to a gene: 11. CDR3 residues: CASSSSGTGISYGYTF. CDR3 nucleotide sequence: TGTGCCAGCAGTTCATCCGGGACAGGAATTTCCTATGGCTACACCTTC.

The chain couples TRBV6-8 to TRBJ1-2; D perhaps matches TRBD1 (5 bases). V was trimmed by 2 bases and J by 6 bases, leaving 16 bases between them. This CDR3 spans 15 amino acids. Per the germline V gene, CDR1 is MNHGY and CDR2 is SAAAGT. Here the CDR3 DNA reads TGTGCCAGCAGTTACGGCAGAACAGGCCGGGATGGCTACACCTTC. It specifies CASSYGRTGRDGYTF.

V usage is TRBV28 and J usage is TRBJ1-2; 11 bases agree with TRBD1. Germline V gene data show CDR1 as MDHEN and CDR2 as SYDVKM. The trim removed 6 bases at V and 4 bases at J, leaving 4 bases unmatched. This CDR3 has 14 residues. This chain's CDR3 is CASRDRGLVYGYTF. DNA for the CDR3: TGTGCCAGCAGGGACAGGGGGCTTGTCTATGGCTACACCTTC.

The chain carries TRBV6-8 and TRBJ2-7; D is perhaps TRBD1 (6 bases). CDR3 length equals 13 residues. The germline V and J ends were trimmed by 0 bases and 6 bases, with 9 bases remaining between them. Germline CDR1 is MNHGY and CDR2 is SAAAGT. CDR3 loop: CASSYSNRVEQYV. CDR3 sequence (DNA): TGTGCCAGCAGTTACTCCAACAGGGTCGAGCAGTACGTC.

The chain combines TRBV27 with TRBJ2-7; 8 bases align to TRBD1. In germline, CDR1 is MNHEY, CDR2 SMNVEV (reference sequence). Germline trimming cut 4 bases from V and 2 bases from J; bases unmatched to any gene: 4. This CDR3 is 14 amino acids long. The CDR3 region is CASSSRDRTYEQYF. CDR3 coding DNA: TGTGCCAGCAGTTCCCGGGACAGGACCTACGAGCAGTACTTC.

This chain links TRBV5-1 with TRBJ2-2; 9 bases align to TRBD1. The germline CDR1 and CDR2 sequences are SGHRS and YFSETQ. V shed 6 bases and J 4 bases; nucleotides not matched to a gene: 7. CDR3 length: 15 residues. CDR3 nucleotide sequence: TGCGCCAGCATCCCCGGGACAGGGACCACCGGGGAGCTGTTTTTT. It specifies CASIPGTGTTGELFF.

The chain joins TRBV29-1 to TRBJ1-2, with a tentative D call TRBD1 (6 bases). This CDR3 region has 12 residues. V was trimmed by 6 bases and J by 7 bases, leaving 15 bases between them. Germline V lookup: CDR1 SQVTM, CDR2 ANQGSEA. In DNA form, the CDR3 reads TGCAGCGTATGGGACGGGGGCCTTGGCTACACCTTC. It translates to CSVWDGGLGYTF.

The chain has TRBV11-3 and TRBJ1-3, with a tentative D call TRBD1 (5 bases). There are 15 residues in the CDR3. Germline V CDR1 and CDR2: SGHNT, YENEEA. V was cut by 3 bases and J by 0 bases, with 9 bases left in between. The CDR3 sequence: CASSLVGGSGNTIYF. The CDR3 DNA is TGTGCCAGCAGCTTGGTGGGGGGCTCTGGAAACACCATATATTTT. Combining the CDR3 with reference TRBV11-3 and TRBJ1-3 gives the whole variable domain EAGVVQSPRYKIIEKKQPVAFWCNPISGHNTLYWYLQNLGQGPELLIRYENEEAVDDSQLPKDRFSAERLKGVDSTLKIQPAELGDSAVYLCASSLVGGSGNTIYFGEGSWLTVV.

V gene TRBV6-8 combines with J gene TRBJ1-4; D may be TRBD1 (5 bases). CDR3 length equals 16 residues. V shed 1 base and J shed 3 bases, with 12 bases lying between them. Germline loops: CDR1 MNHGY, CDR2 SAAAGT. This CDR3 reads CASSYFHTGPNEKLFF. CDR3 DNA sequence: TGTGCCAGCAGTTACTTTCATACGGGGCCTAATGAAAAACTGTTTTTT.

The chain carries TRBV6-8 and TRBJ1-2; tentatively, D is TRBD1 (5 bases). V was shortened by 6 bases and J by 2 bases, with 19 bases between the two germline ends. This CDR3 has 16 residues. Germline CDR1 reads MNHGY; CDR2 reads SAAAGT. The chain's CDR3 is CASSRGAASINYGYTF. In DNA form, the CDR3 reads TGTGCCAGCAGCCGCGGGGCAGCCTCCATCAACTATGGCTACACCTTC.